The rows below give T cell receptor beta chains drawn from one sample of a study of patients and donors after allogeneic stem cell transplantation. Each CDR3 protein is one row after TCRdb ran MiXCR on the RT-PCR reads. The table shows 400,000 to 450,000 distinct CDR3 sequences, with about a sixth occurring only once. The sequenced sample consisted of blood, either unsorted or a sorted T cell fraction (not recorded which). The receptors come from a human donor who was either an allogeneic HSCT recipient or a stem cell or donor lymphocyte infusion donor (not recorded which). It is not recorded whose cells these are; they may come from a transplant donor. Both conserved end residues are part of each CDR3. D genes are given only for firm matches. Only part of the rows carry a size: once, few, many, or a class if the clone is expanded.

D,J,V,size,CDR3,DNA
.,TRBJ1-2,TRBV5-1,.,CASSSAGARTNYGYTF,TGCGCCAGCAGCTCGGCGGGGGCGCGGACCAACTATGGCTACACCTTC
TRBD2,TRBJ2-1,TRBV7-3,.,CASSLGGRPYNEQFF,TGTGCCAGCAGCTTAGGCGGGAGGCCCTACAATGAGCAGTTCTTC
TRBD2,TRBJ2-1,TRBV15,.,CATSRDRGGRALNEQFF,TGTGCCACCAGCAGAGATCGAGGCGGGAGGGCCCTCAATGAGCAGTTCTTC
.,TRBJ1-5,TRBV6-1,.,CASSESLSNQPQHF,TGTGCCAGCAGTGAAAGCCTTAGCAATCAGCCCCAGCATTTT
.,TRBJ2-1,TRBV20-1,few,CSALDSEQFF,TGCAGTGCTCTAGATTCTGAGCAGTTCTTC
.,TRBJ2-7,TRBV16,few,CASSQSTDGTYEQYF,TGTGCCAGCAGCCAATCTACGGACGGGACCTACGAGCAGTACTTC
.,TRBJ2-7,TRBV6-5,.,CASSYSPTADYEQYF,TGTGCCAGCAGTTACTCTCCAACCGCAGACTACGAGCAGTACTTC
TRBD2,TRBJ2-7,TRBV20-1,.,CSARLAGVVRYEQYF,TGCAGTGCGAGACTAGCGGGAGTAGTCCGATACGAGCAGTACTTC
.,TRBJ1-1,TRBV9,.,CASSVGGSNTEAFF,TGTGCCAGCAGCGTAGGGGGGTCAAACACTGAAGCTTTCTTT
.,TRBJ2-7,TRBV6-5,few,CASSYLLGGKGGEQYF,TGTGCCAGCAGTTACCTCCTGGGGGGTAAGGGTGGCGAGCAGTACTTC
.,TRBJ1-2,TRBV29-1,.,CSVEFGGGRDGYTF,TGCAGCGTTGAATTCGGCGGGGGGCGGGATGGCTACACCTTC
.,TRBJ2-2,TRBV29-1,many,CSADPGSGSGELFF,TGCAGCGCTGACCCGGGGAGCGGTTCCGGGGAGCTGTTTTTT
TRBD2,TRBJ2-3,TRBV12-3/TRBV12-4,few,CASTPLAGGPDTQYF,TGTGCCAGCACCCCACTAGCGGGAGGGCCAGATACGCAGTATTTT
TRBD2,TRBJ2-1,TRBV20-1,.,CSASLTSGTAQFF,TGCAGTGCTAGCCTGACTAGCGGGACTGCGCAGTTCTTC
TRBD1,TRBJ1-2,TRBV29-1,many,CSVEATGDYGYTF,TGCAGCGTTGAGGCGACAGGGGACTATGGCTACACCTTC
.,TRBJ2-7,TRBV15,few,CATSRGVESSYEQYF,TGTGCCACCAGCAGAGGTGTGGAGAGCTCCTACGAGCAGTACTTC
TRBD2,TRBJ2-1,TRBV4-1,.,CASSQEGGGPYNEQFF,TGCGCCAGCAGCCAAGAAGGCGGGGGGCCCTACAATGAGCAGTTCTTC
.,TRBJ1-1,TRBV4-1,many,CASSRLSESWNTEAFF,TGCGCCAGCAGCCGCCTTAGCGAGTCATGGAACACTGAAGCTTTCTTT
.,TRBJ2-1,TRBV11-1,few,CASSLDRGRGGSDEQFF,TGTGCCAGCAGCCTCGACAGGGGAAGGGGGGGGAGTGATGAGCAGTTCTTC